The subject of this entry is one TCR beta chain. This entry comes from a study of blood T cell repertoires in COVID-19. Looking at the study overall: Samples taken during acute and convalescent COVID-19 were collected in the United States, Italy and Spain.

After removal of 2 bases from V and 7 bases from J, the junction contained 9 bases not matched to a gene. The CDR3 is made up of 16 amino acids. Germline assignment: CDR1 LGHNA and CDR2 YNFKEQ. Seattle patients were enrolled during active infection and followed longitudinally. Generated by immunoSEQ multiplex PCR, the TCRdb table keeps only in-frame clones and is missing some. Of about 250,000 clones listed, about 86% are singletons. This receptor was taken from a person between 65 and 79 years old with COVID-19, enrolled during active disease. Sequenced sample: peripheral blood. V is TRBV4-2 and J is TRBJ2-1; TRBD2 aligns across 9 bases. CDR3 sequence: CASSQRGLAGRNEQFF. CDR3 DNA sequence: TGTGCCAGCAGCCAACGTGGTCTAGCGGGGCGAAATGAGCAGTTCTTC.